Listed here are 3 T cell receptor beta chains from one sample, sequenced in a study of T cells expressing NK-cell markers. One entry per CDR3 protein, without DNA, is what TCRdb gives after re-calling the 5' RACE reads. The sample holds 300,000 or so distinct CDR3 sequences. Specimen: blood T cells: a sorted CD56 or NKG2C T cell subset, CD4+ or CD8+ T cells, or bulk PBMC T cells (not recorded which). Receptors originate from a woman aged 18 to 69 in good health.

The chain joins TRBV6-2 or TRBV6-3 to TRBJ2-1. The V gene's germline CDR1 is MNHEY and CDR2 SVGEGT. The CDR3 is made up of 13 amino acids. The CDR3 spells CASASDSYNEQFF.

The chain is built from TRBV12-3 or TRBV12-4 and TRBJ2-7; the TRBD1 assignment by TCRdb is unverifiable without DNA. This CDR3 region has 13 residues. The CDR3 reads CASSMTGAGEQYF.

The rearrangement uses TRBV25-1 and TRBJ2-5; TCRdb outputs TRBD1, but without DNA this stays unchecked. Germline V gene lookup returns CDR1 MGHDK and CDR2 SYGVNS. The CDR3 consists of 13 residues. CDR3 loop: CASSEAGTETQYF.